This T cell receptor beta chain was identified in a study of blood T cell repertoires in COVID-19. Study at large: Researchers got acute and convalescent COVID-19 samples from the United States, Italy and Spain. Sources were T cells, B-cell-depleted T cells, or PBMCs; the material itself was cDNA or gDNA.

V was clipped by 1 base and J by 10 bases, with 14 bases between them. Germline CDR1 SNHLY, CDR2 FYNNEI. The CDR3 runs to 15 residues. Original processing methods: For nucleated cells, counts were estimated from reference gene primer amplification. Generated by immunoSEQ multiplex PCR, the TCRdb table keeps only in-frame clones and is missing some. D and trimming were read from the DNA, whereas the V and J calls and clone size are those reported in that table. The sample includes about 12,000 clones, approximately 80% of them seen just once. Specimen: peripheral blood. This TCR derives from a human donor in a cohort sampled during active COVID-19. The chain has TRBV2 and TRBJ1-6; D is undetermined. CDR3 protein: CASSEVEGIRSPLHF. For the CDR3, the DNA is TGTGCCAGCAGTGAAGTTGAGGGTATACGGTCACCCCTCCACTTT.